The 29 T cell receptor beta chains given below trace back to one sample, sequenced in a study of T cell responses to AZD1222 COVID-19 vaccine. The assay was immunoSEQ multiplex PCR, and TCRdb's table has in-frame clones only and misses some. The sample shows some 120,000 clones, around 94% of them seen only once. Sequencing was performed on peripheral blood, taken on day 0 of AZD1222 vaccination. Receptors were obtained from an adult in good health.

This chain joins TRBV7-6 and TRBJ2-7, with D possibly TRBD1 on 6 matching bases. Germline assignment: CDR1 SGHVS and CDR2 FNYEAQ. Trimming stripped 5 bases from V and 3 bases from J, with 17 bases between. This CDR3 has 15 residues. CDR3 region: CASSPETGSIYEQYF. CDR3 coding DNA: TGTGCCAGCAGCCCCGAAACAGGGTCTATCTACGAGCAGTACTTC.

The chain joins TRBV19 to TRBJ2-3; TRBD2 matches at 8 bases. Germline lookup yields CDR1 LNHDA and CDR2 SQIVND (reference sequence). The CDR3 totals 14 residues. The junction had 7 bases not matched to a gene; V was cut back by 5 bases and J by 6 bases. This CDR3 is CASSAVGGRDTQYF. The CDR3 DNA follows: TGTGCCAGTAGTGCCGTGGGCGGGAGGGATACGCAGTATTTT.

This chain connects TRBV19 to TRBJ1-2; TRBD1 matches at 7 bases. J gave up 2 bases and V 4 bases, and 16 bases lay outside the gene matches. The V gene's germline CDR1 is LNHDA and CDR2 SQIVND (reference sequence). The CDR3 length is 18 residues. In DNA, the CDR3 is TGTGCCAGTAGTAATCGTAGGGCAGGGGGAAACAAGAACTATGGCTACACCTTC. It specifies CASSNRRAGGNKNYGYTF.

The chain links TRBV6-5 to TRBJ2-2; possibly TRBD2 for D (6 bases). The V gene lost 2 bases and the J gene lost 8 bases, with 12 bases spanning the gap. The CDR3 loop spans 14 amino acids. The germline V gene has CDR1 MNHEY and CDR2 SVGAGI. The CDR3 nucleotides are TGTGCCAGCAGTTACACGGGACTGGGAGGGGAGCTGTTTTTT. The encoded protein is CASSYTGLGGELFF.

The chain uses TRBV19 and TRBJ1-1; no firm D call. With 5 bases removed from V and 0 bases from J, the gap between germline ends came to 10 bases. The germline V gene has CDR1 LNHDA and CDR2 SQIVND (reference sequence). This CDR3 comprises 14 residues. The CDR3 protein is CASSVRRMNTEAFF. CDR3 sequence (DNA): TGTGCCAGTAGTGTTAGGAGGATGAACACTGAAGCTTTCTTT.

V is TRBV6-2 or TRBV6-3 and J is TRBJ1-1; unclear D gene. Germline V gene sequence: CDR1 MNHEY, CDR2 SVGEGT. Trimming left V 6 bases short and J 1 base short, with 6 bases between. The CDR3 contains 12 residues. The chain's CDR3 is CASSLWNTEAFF. The CDR3 DNA follows: TGTGCCAGCAGCCTGTGGAACACTGAAGCTTTCTTT.

The V call is TRBV27, the J call TRBJ1-2; possible D gene TRBD1, 5 bases. Germline CDR1 and CDR2: MNHEY and SMNVEV (reference sequence). V lost 4 bases and J 4 bases, leaving 13 bases between the germline ends. This CDR3 has 14 amino acids. The CDR3 loop reads CASSSGREVYGYTF. CDR3 nucleotide sequence: TGTGCCAGCAGTTCAGGCAGGGAGGTCTATGGCTACACCTTC.

This chain links TRBV3-1 (or the pseudogene TRBV3-2) with TRBJ2-1; D unclear. Trimming took 0 bases from V and 0 from J, leaving 12 bases between them. Germline V gene sequence: CDR1 LGHDT, CDR2 YNNKEL (reference sequence). The CDR3 runs to 17 residues. Here the CDR3 DNA reads TGTGCCAGCAGCCAAGAGGAGATTCCGAGCTCCTACAATGAGCAGTTCTTC. Amino acids: CASSQEEIPSSYNEQFF.

The chain recombines TRBV24-1 with TRBJ2-3; 10 nucleotides match TRBD2. J was trimmed by 0 bases and V by 4 bases; bases with no gene match: 6. Germline assignment: CDR1 KGHDR and CDR2 SFDVKD. This CDR3 has 17 amino acids. The CDR3 here is CATSEMTSGFSTDTQYF. The CDR3 coding sequence is TGTGCCACCAGTGAAATGACTAGCGGGTTTAGCACAGATACGCAGTATTTT.

The chain couples TRBV15 to TRBJ2-2, with D tentatively TRBD2 (6 bases). CDR1 and CDR2 from the germline V gene are LNHNV and YYDKDF (reference sequence). The CDR3 sequence is 13 residues long. Deletions cut 6 bases from V and 5 bases from J, with 10 bases between. The CDR3 nucleotides read TGTGCCACCAGGGAGGGCCGAACCGGGGAGCTGTTTTTT. Translation: CATREGRTGELFF.

V gene TRBV7-9 combines with J gene TRBJ2-1; D unresolved. CDR1 and CDR2 (germline): SEHNR, FQNEAQ (reference sequence). The CDR3 is made up of 17 amino acids. V lost 2 bases, J lost 0 bases, and 14 bases lay in between. CDR3 protein: CASSLNPRQSSYNEQFF. The CDR3 nucleotides read TGTGCCAGCAGCTTAAACCCTCGACAAAGCTCCTACAATGAGCAGTTCTTC.

CDR3 loop: CASSLLPGVDNEQFF. In nucleotides, the CDR3 is TGCGCCAGCAGCCTCCTCCCGGGAGTCGACAATGAGCAGTTCTTC. The chain combines TRBV5-1 with TRBJ2-1, with D perhaps TRBD2 (6 bases). The V and J ends lost 4 bases and 5 bases respectively, with 16 bases between them. The germline V gene encodes CDR1 SGHRS and CDR2 YFSETQ. The CDR3 has 15 amino acids.

This chain joins TRBV6-1 and TRBJ2-5, with D possibly matching TRBD2 (5 bases). The V gene lost 4 bases and the J gene lost 5 bases, with 20 bases spanning the gap. The CDR3 runs to 16 residues. Germline CDR1 and CDR2: MNHNS and SASEGT. The CDR3 DNA sequence: TGTGCCAGCAGTGCCCCCTTCTTTAGGACTTCGGAGACCCAGTACTTC. Amino acid sequence: CASSAPFFRTSETQYF.

The chain employs TRBV9 and TRBJ1-2; D possibly corresponds to TRBD1 (5 bases). The CDR3 runs 16 residues. V dropped 0 bases and J dropped 0 bases, with 12 bases sitting between them. CDR1 and CDR2 (germline): SGDLS, YYNGEE. The CDR3 region is CASSVGWGTTNYGYTF. The CDR3, as DNA: TGTGCCAGCAGCGTAGGCTGGGGGACTACTAACTATGGCTACACCTTC.

The chain's CDR3 is CASSTDRNEKLFF. In DNA form, the CDR3 reads TGTGCCAGCAGTACGGACAGAAATGAAAAACTGTTTTTT. The genes are TRBV28 and TRBJ1-4; D possibly corresponds to TRBD1 (6 bases). Germline V gene data show CDR1 as MDHEN and CDR2 as SYDVKM. The length of the CDR3 is 13 residues. V was trimmed by 5 bases and J by 5 bases, leaving 9 bases between them.

V is TRBV4-2 and J is TRBJ2-3; 7 nucleotides align to TRBD2. J was trimmed by 2 bases and V by 4 bases; bases with no gene match: 9. CDR3 length: 16 residues. The germline V gene has CDR1 LGHNA and CDR2 YNFKEQ. CDR3 in amino acids: CASSLRLAAATDTQYF. The CDR3 coding sequence is TGTGCCAGCAGCCTCCGCCTAGCGGCCGCCACAGATACGCAGTATTTT.

This chain joins TRBV19 and TRBJ1-1; D unclear. Between the trimmed V and J ends, which lost 5 bases and 1 base, there was a span of 5 bases. CDR3 length: 12 amino acids. Germline V CDR1 and CDR2: LNHDA, SQIVND (reference sequence). Here the CDR3 reads CASSYGNTEAFF. The CDR3 DNA is TGTGCCAGTAGTTACGGGAACACTGAAGCTTTCTTT.

This chain connects TRBV27 to TRBJ1-1; 8 nucleotides line up with TRBD1. Unmatched junction bases numbered 6, after V lost 7 bases and J lost 5 bases. Germline-derived CDR1 and CDR2 are MNHEY and SMNVEV (reference sequence). The CDR3 is 13 amino acids. CDR3 DNA sequence: TGTGCCAGCACAGGACAGGGAAGGACTGAAGCTTTCTTT. The encoded protein is CASTGQGRTEAFF.

CDR3 in DNA: TGTGCCAGCAGTGCTTCTAGCGGCTACTCCTACGAGCAGTACTTC. Protein sequence: CASSASSGYSYEQYF. The rearrangement links TRBV2 to TRBJ2-7, with TRBD2 matching 7 bases. In germline, CDR1 is SNHLY, CDR2 FYNNEI. CDR3 size: 15 residues. V was pared by 4 bases and J by 0 bases, with 6 bases of the junction left unmatched.

The count of this clone is one. The chain uses TRBV13 and TRBJ2-1, with TRBD2 matching over 9 bases. The CDR3 loop spans 14 amino acids. J lost 5 bases, V lost 5 bases, and 4 bases had no gene match. Germline lookup yields CDR1 PRHDT and CDR2 FYEKMQ (reference sequence). The CDR3 nucleotides read TGTGCCAGCAGCCCTAGCGGGAATAACAATGAGCAGTTCTTC. This codes for CASSPSGNNNEQFF.

The chain links TRBV3-1 (or the pseudogene TRBV3-2) to TRBJ2-7; possibly TRBD2 for D (6 bases). Trimming took 6 bases from V and 2 from J, leaving 14 bases between them. The CDR3 runs to 14 residues. From germline, CDR1 is LGHDT and CDR2 YNNKEL (reference sequence). CDR3 protein: CASSPSSATYEQYF. CDR3 nucleotides: TGTGCCAGCAGTCCCTCTAGCGCAACCTACGAGCAGTACTTC.

This chain links TRBV27 with TRBJ1-6; D gene ambiguous. The V gene lost 0 bases and the J gene lost 11 bases, with 8 bases spanning the gap. From germline, CDR1 is MNHEY and CDR2 SMNVEV (reference sequence). CDR3 length: 13 amino acids. CDR3 DNA: TGTGCCAGCAGTTTATCAGAGCTACCACCCCTCCACTTT. Protein product: CASSLSELPPLHF.

The J gene is TRBJ2-1, the V gene TRBV5-4, with 9 positions matching TRBD2. V dropped 4 bases and J dropped 6; count of bases not matched to a gene: 11. The CDR3 extends over 16 amino acids. Germline CDR1 SGHNT, CDR2 YYREEE (reference sequence). CDR3 region: CASSLPGLARGNEQFF. The CDR3 region has the DNA TGTGCCAGCAGCCTCCCGGGACTAGCCAGAGGCAATGAGCAGTTCTTC. The full variable domain, its missing parts supplied by reference TRBV5-4 and TRBJ2-1, is ETGVTQSPTHLIKTRGQQVTLRCSSQSGHNTVSWYQQALGQGPQFIFQYYREEENGRGNFPPRFSGLQFPNYSSELNVNALELDDSALYLCASSLPGLARGNEQFFGPGTRLTVL.

This clone was found once. The chain carries TRBV5-6 and TRBJ1-3; D unclear. Trimming took 0 bases from V and 0 from J, leaving 7 bases between them. The CDR3 covers 15 residues. Germline CDR1 reads SGHDT; CDR2 reads YYEEEE. CDR3 sequence: CASSLVVSSGNTIYF. CDR3 DNA sequence: TGTGCCAGCAGCTTGGTGGTCAGCTCTGGAAACACCATATATTTT.

This rearrangement joins TRBV2 to TRBJ1-1; TRBD1 aligns across 9 bases. J gave up 3 bases and V 4 bases, and 6 bases lay outside the gene matches. The CDR3 loop spans 15 amino acids. Germline CDR1 is SNHLY and CDR2 is FYNNEI. The CDR3 region is CASSARTGVDTEAFF. The CDR3 region has the DNA TGTGCCAGCAGTGCCCGGACAGGGGTTGACACTGAAGCTTTCTTT.

V and J are TRBV28 and TRBJ2-3, with TRBD2 identical over 8 bases. CDR3 length: 16 amino acids. The V gene end was trimmed by 6 bases and the J gene end by 1 base; junction bases not matched to a gene: 9. Germline CDR1 is MDHEN and CDR2 is SYDVKM. DNA for the CDR3: TGTGCCAGCAGCTCCCCCAGCGGGAGTGGCACAGATACGCAGTATTTT. This codes for CASSSPSGSGTDTQYF.

This chain links TRBV28 with TRBJ2-1; possible D gene TRBD2, 5 bases. The germline CDR1 and CDR2 sequences are MDHEN and SYDVKM. The CDR3 is made up of 14 amino acids. The germline V and J ends were trimmed by 4 bases and 4 bases, with 11 bases remaining between them. The chain's CDR3 is CASSSPDFYNEQFF. The CDR3 DNA follows: TGTGCCAGCAGTTCCCCGGACTTTTACAATGAGCAGTTCTTC.

V usage is TRBV12-3 or TRBV12-4 and J usage is TRBJ2-2; D ambiguous. Trimming cost V 4 bases and J 4 bases, with 7 bases left between them. The CDR3 is 13 residues long. For the CDR3, the DNA is TGTGCCAGCAGTTCCCAGAGCACCGGGGAGCTGTTTTTT. It codes for CASSSQSTGELFF.

Only one count was recorded for this clone. The J gene is TRBJ1-2, the V gene TRBV2; the D is unclear. V was pared by 4 bases and J by 4 bases, with 13 bases between. The length of the CDR3 is 14 residues. Per the germline V gene, CDR1 is SNHLY and CDR2 is FYNNEI. The CDR3 spells CASSGPARGYGYTF. CDR3 DNA sequence: TGTGCCAGCAGTGGGCCAGCCCGGGGCTATGGCTACACCTTC. Based on the CDR3 plus reference TRBV2 and TRBJ1-2, the full variable domain is EPEVTQTPSHQVTQMGQEVILRCVPISNHLYFYWYRQILGQKVEFLVSFYNNEISEKSEIFDDQFSVERPDGSNFTLKIRSTKLEDSAMYFCASSGPARGYGYTFGSGTRLTVV.